This T cell receptor (beta chain) was recorded in a study of identical twins. This clonotype has just a few counts. Its matching antigen is unknown. Notes on the study in general: The study found that models underestimated out-of-frame TCR alpha sharing in monozygotic twins.

Everyone who gave samples was a healthy Caucasian. CDR3 size: 13 residues. CDR1 and CDR2 (germline): MGHDK, SYGVNS. V dropped 10 bases and J dropped 3 bases, with 16 bases sitting between them. TCRdb redid the calling of the 5' RACE reads with MiXCR, one entry per CDR3 protein. The table records 500,000 to 550,000 distinct CDR3 sequences, roughly 21% of them present only once. Separately, the same data were catalogued under a study of T cells expressing NK-cell markers. That paper states: The sequencing cohort of eight donors included seven HCMV-seropositive individuals and one seronegative individual.

Material: CD4+ T cells sorted from blood. This clonotype originated in a woman under 30 in good health. V usage is TRBV25-1 and J usage is TRBJ2-7; a weak D match, TRBD1 (6 bases). The CDR3 reads CATATTGGYEQYF. CDR3 nucleotide sequence: TGTGCCACAGCGACGACAGGAGGCTACGAGCAGTACTTC.